Listed below are T cell receptor beta chains from one sample, sequenced in a study of blood T cell repertoires in COVID-19. Assay: immunoSEQ multiplex PCR; the TCRdb copy retains only in-frame clones and omits some. The repertoire holds approximately 250,000 clones, roughly 89% seen once, with 2% to 2.5% in the top ten. Material for sequencing was peripheral blood. The origin of the receptors is a man aged 25-40 years who had recovered from COVID-19. Each CDR3 is given with its conserved first and last residue. D genes are given only for firm matches. Only part of the rows carry a size: once, few, many, or a class if the clone is expanded.

size,V,length,J,D,CDR3,DNA
.,TRBV12-3/TRBV12-4,13,TRBJ1-5,.,CASSLFSDQPQHF,TGTGCCAGCAGTTTATTTTCGGATCAGCCCCAGCATTTT
.,TRBV15,14,TRBJ1-2,.,CATSRVGREGGYTF,TGTGCCACCAGCAGAGTGGGGAGGGAGGGTGGCTACACCTTC
.,TRBV12-5,15,TRBJ2-7,TRBD1,CASGLSRQGREEQYF,TGTGCTAGTGGTTTAAGTAGACAGGGGAGAGAGGAGCAGTACTTC
.,TRBV19,16,TRBJ2-3,.,CASSISRGAGTDTQYF,TGTGCCAGTAGTATTAGTCGCGGGGCCGGCACAGATACGCAGTATTTT
once,TRBV5-1,20,TRBJ2-2,TRBD2,CASSPAGLAGDTTNTGELFF,TGCGCCAGCAGCCCGGCCGGACTAGCGGGGGACACCACTAACACCGGGGAGCTGTTTTTT
.,TRBV5-4,14,TRBJ1-4,TRBD1,CASSLTGENEKLFF,TGTGCCAGCAGCTTAACAGGGGAGAATGAAAAACTGTTTTTT
.,TRBV19,15,TRBJ2-3,TRBD1,CATRTGGEGTDTQYF,TGTGCCACCCGGACAGGGGGAGAAGGCACAGATACGCAGTATTTT
.,TRBV9,15,TRBJ1-1,.,CASSVAGRRDTEAFF,TGTGCCAGCAGCGTAGCGGGTAGGCGGGACACTGAAGCTTTCTTT
.,TRBV5-6,13,TRBJ1-2,.,CASSLKAGYGYTF,TGTGCCAGCAGCTTAAAGGCAGGCTATGGCTACACCTTC
.,TRBV9,14,TRBJ1-5,TRBD1,CASSVDDRDQPQHF,TGTGCCAGCAGCGTAGATGACAGGGATCAGCCCCAGCATTTT
.,TRBV7-2,15,TRBJ2-7,.,CASSSSDRGNFGQYF,TGTGCCAGCAGCTCCTCCGACAGAGGTAACTTCGGGCAGTACTTC
.,TRBV19,10,TRBJ1-2,.,CASEKGGYTF,TGTGCCTCGGAGAAAGGTGGCTACACCTTC
once,TRBV7-9,15,TRBJ2-1,TRBD1,CASRFGTGGYNEQFF,TGTGCCAGCAGATTCGGGACAGGGGGATACAATGAGCAGTTCTTC
.,TRBV7-8,18,TRBJ1-3,TRBD1,CASSLPLRLRGRGNTIYF,TGTGCCAGCAGCCTCCCACTCAGGCTAAGGGGGCGAGGAAACACCATATATTTT
.,TRBV6-6,12,TRBJ1-1,.,CASSYIQTEAFF,TGTGCCAGCAGTTACATCCAGACTGAAGCTTTCTTT
.,TRBV19,15,TRBJ1-3,.,CASSLGQGSGNTIYF,TGTGCCAGTAGCCTGGGTCAGGGTAGCGGAAACACCATATATTTT
.,TRBV18,20,TRBJ2-4,TRBD2,CASSPWSSGTTNLAKNIQYF,TGTGCCAGCTCACCATGGTCTAGCGGGACTACCAATCTAGCCAAAAACATTCAGTACTTC
once,TRBV7-2,18,TRBJ1-1,TRBD1,CASSLPRWRTGSYTEAFF,TGTGCCAGCAGCCTACCCCGGTGGAGGACAGGGAGTTACACTGAAGCTTTCTTT
.,TRBV9,15,TRBJ1-2,TRBD1,CASSVAGTGHGGYTF,TGTGCCAGCAGCGTAGCTGGGACAGGCCACGGGGGCTACACCTTC
.,TRBV6-5,15,TRBJ2-7,TRBD1,CASTPLGTGGPEQYF,TGTGCCAGCACCCCATTGGGGACAGGGGGCCCCGAGCAGTACTTC
.,TRBV27,15,TRBJ1-3,TRBD1,CASSYTTGAGNTIYF,TGTGCCAGCAGTTATACGACAGGGGCTGGAAACACCATATATTTT
.,TRBV9,12,TRBJ2-1,TRBD2,CASSRGENEQFF,TGTGCCAGCAGCCGGGGGGAGAATGAGCAGTTCTTC
.,TRBV11-2,17,TRBJ2-1,TRBD2,CASSLVFRGGAIEEQFF,TGTGCCAGCAGCTTAGTTTTCCGCGGGGGGGCGATCGAGGAGCAGTTCTTC
.,TRBV3-1/TRBV3-2,15,TRBJ2-2,.,CASSQAGQNTGELFF,TGTGCCAGCAGCCAAGCGGGACAAAACACCGGGGAGCTGTTTTTT
once,TRBV18,15,TRBJ2-2,.,CASSPRRGDTGELFF,TGTGCCAGCTCACCCCGAAGGGGCGACACCGGGGAGCTGTTTTTT
.,TRBV5-1,21,TRBJ1-6,TRBD1,CASSLGPFGGQGGGRNSPLHF,TGCGCCAGCAGCTTGGGCCCATTTGGGGGACAGGGTGGAGGTAGGAATTCACCCCTCCACTTT
.,TRBV25-1,14,TRBJ2-4,TRBD2,CASRGGWAKNIQYF,TGTGCCAGCAGGGGAGGGTGGGCCAAAAACATTCAGTACTTC
.,TRBV5-1,15,TRBJ2-7,TRBD2,CASSPGGRTAYEQYF,TGCGCCAGCAGCCCGGGGGGGAGAACAGCCTACGAGCAGTACTTC
.,TRBV6-5,14,TRBJ1-1,.,CASSYSQGNTEAFF,TGTGCCAGCAGTTACTCCCAGGGAAACACTGAAGCTTTCTTT
.,TRBV7-7,15,TRBJ2-7,TRBD1,CASSPNHGTVYEQYF,TGTGCCAGCAGCCCGAACCACGGGACAGTCTACGAGCAGTACTTC
few,TRBV12-5,11,TRBJ1-3,.,CARSSGNTIYF,TGTGCTAGGAGCTCTGGAAACACCATATATTTT
.,TRBV30,14,TRBJ1-1,.,CAWRTFSGNTEAFF,TGTGCCTGGAGGACCTTCTCGGGGAACACTGAAGCTTTCTTT
.,TRBV27,18,TRBJ2-6,.,CASSLRGLTPSGANVLTF,TGTGCCAGCAGTTTACGAGGCCTTACCCCCTCTGGGGCCAACGTCCTGACTTTC
.,TRBV2,14,TRBJ2-5,.,CASSGRGPQETQYF,TGTGCCAGCAGTGGGAGGGGGCCCCAAGAGACCCAGTACTTC
.,TRBV29-1,15,TRBJ1-1,TRBD1,CSVEVVGQLNTEAFF,TGCAGCGTTGAAGTCGTGGGACAGCTGAACACTGAAGCTTTCTTT
.,TRBV3-1/TRBV3-2,14,TRBJ1-3,.,CASSQDPNGNTIYF,TGTGCCAGCAGCCAAGATCCAAATGGAAACACCATATATTTT
.,TRBV29-1,15,TRBJ1-4,TRBD1,CSVVSVRQGGEKLFF,TGCAGCGTTGTCTCTGTTCGACAGGGGGGTGAAAAACTGTTTTTT
.,TRBV19,14,TRBJ1-2,.,CATPREGGTYGYTF,TGTGCCACCCCCCGGGAGGGGGGCACCTATGGCTACACCTTC
.,TRBV7-9,15,TRBJ1-2,TRBD1,CASSLKSEGALGYTF,TGTGCCAGCAGCTTGAAGTCCGAGGGGGCCCTTGGCTACACCTTC